The 7 T cell receptor beta chains below come from one sample, sequenced in a study of blood T cell repertoires in COVID-19. The data were produced by immunoSEQ multiplex PCR, yet TCRdb's version contains in-frame clones alone and is incomplete. This sample has fewer than 250,000 clones, with 83% found just once. Sequencing was carried out using PBMCs or T cells enriched from blood (not recorded which). The receptors shown here come from a woman aged 40 to 50 who had been exposed to COVID-19.

The rearrangement joins TRBV7-9 to TRBJ1-2; D gene unclear. The CDR3 is 15 residues long. Germline V gives CDR1 SEHNR, CDR2 FQNEAQ (reference sequence). V shed 5 bases and J shed 5 bases, with 18 bases lying between them. The CDR3 loop is CASSPEYSGPYGYTF. The CDR3 region has the DNA TGTGCCAGCAGCCCGGAATACTCAGGCCCATATGGCTACACCTTC.

The chain joins TRBV4-1 to TRBJ1-3; D unclear. The CDR3 is made up of 14 amino acids. V was pared by 0 bases and J by 4 bases, with 7 bases between. The V gene's germline CDR1 is MGHRA and CDR2 YSYEKL. The DNA of the CDR3 is TGCGCCAGCAGCCAAGATACGGGGGGAAACACCATATATTTT. It encodes CASSQDTGGNTIYF.

The V gene is TRBV28, the J gene TRBJ1-2; TRBD1 agrees at 9 bases. The CDR3 is 15 residues long. The V gene end was trimmed by 5 bases and the J gene end by 8 bases; junction bases not matched to a gene: 12. Germline V lookup: CDR1 MDHEN, CDR2 SYDVKM. The chain's CDR3 is CASSPPPGQGEGYTF. CDR3 nucleotide sequence: TGTGCCAGCAGTCCCCCCCCGGGACAGGGTGAGGGCTACACCTTC.

In this sample, this clone turned up once. The J gene is TRBJ1-1, the V gene TRBV10-3; D possibly corresponds to TRBD1 (6 bases). V was pared by 10 bases and J by 1 base, with 16 bases between. The CDR3 has 14 residues. Germline CDR1 and CDR2: ENHRY and SYGVKD. CDR3 residues: CATLVTGSNTEAFF. The CDR3 bases are TGTGCCACCCTAGTGACAGGCTCGAACACTGAAGCTTTCTTT.

Worth noting for this clone: The germline gene is not matched at one end of the junction; a read error may be the cause. The chain has TRBV6-5 and TRBJ1-3; D may be TRBD1 (5 bases). From germline, CDR1 is MNHEY and CDR2 SVGAGI. The CDR3 sequence is 15 residues long. The CDR3 protein is CASSHSEDIGNTIYF. Here the CDR3 DNA reads TGTGCCAGCAGTCACTCCGAGGACATAGGAAACACCATATATTTT.

This chain joins TRBV9 and TRBJ2-7; the match to TRBD1 covers 8 bases. The germline V gene has CDR1 SGDLS and CDR2 YYNGEE. V was pared by 0 bases and J by 4 bases, with 3 bases of the junction left unmatched. The CDR3 length is 14 residues. CDR3 sequence: CASSVGQGYYEQYF. The CDR3 DNA reads as TGTGCCAGCAGCGTAGGACAGGGGTATTACGAGCAGTACTTC.

The V gene is TRBV7-2, the J gene TRBJ2-7, with D perhaps TRBD2 (6 bases). Trimming pared 2 bases from V and 0 bases from J, leaving 20 bases between. This CDR3 has 18 amino acids. The V gene's germline CDR1 is SGHTA and CDR2 FQGNSA. The DNA for the CDR3 is TGTGCCAGCAGCTTAATGTCCTTTCACCGGGGGAGCTCCTACGAGCAGTACTTC. Its protein product is CASSLMSFHRGSSYEQYF.